Following are 25 T cell receptor beta chains from one sample sequenced in a study of tumor-infiltrating lymphocytes in localized non-small cell lung cancer. Repertoires were generated with immunoSEQ multiplex PCR, while TCRdb's copy carries only in-frame clones and drops some. The data hold about 15,000 clones, with almost 70% observed a single time. Sequenced input: lung tumor tissue. These receptors originate from a human donor with non-small cell lung cancer.

V gene TRBV11-2 combines with J gene TRBJ1-1; maybe TRBD1 (5 bases). CDR1 is SGHAT and CDR2 is FQNNGV in the germline V gene. The CDR3 has 12 residues. Between the trimmed V and J ends, which lost 5 bases and 4 bases, there was a span of 8 bases. This chain's CDR3 is CASSAQVTEAFF. CDR3 sequence (DNA): TGTGCCAGCAGCGCACAGGTCACTGAAGCTTTCTTT.

V usage is TRBV30 and J usage is TRBJ2-5; D gene uncertain. Between the trimmed V and J ends, which lost 2 bases and 5 bases, there was a span of 6 bases. The CDR3 consists of 11 residues. From germline, CDR1 is GTSNPN and CDR2 SVGIG (reference sequence). The CDR3 DNA reads TGTGCCTGGAGTCGGATGGAGACCCAGTACTTC. Translation: CAWSRMETQYF.

The chain links TRBV6-1 to TRBJ2-7; the D gene is possibly TRBD1 (6 bases). Germline lookup yields CDR1 MNHNS and CDR2 SASEGT. There are 15 residues in the CDR3. V lost 6 bases, J lost 2 bases, and 17 bases lay in between. Here the CDR3 DNA reads TGTGCCAGCAGGGAAACAGGGCCTCGCCCCTACGAGCAGTACTTC. It translates to CASRETGPRPYEQYF.

The J gene is TRBJ1-2, the V gene TRBV30; D is uncertain. The CDR3 is 13 amino acids. CDR1 GTSNPN and CDR2 SVGIG come from the germline V gene (reference sequence). The V end was cut by 0 bases, the J end by 8 bases, with 13 bases between. In DNA, the CDR3 is TGTGCCTGGAGTGTACAGACCCAGAGGGGCTACACCTTC. Translating it yields CAWSVQTQRGYTF.

The DNA of the CDR3 is TGTGCTAGTGGCTACGGGGCCGGAGATACGCAGTATTTT. This encodes CASGYGAGDTQYF. The rearrangement uses TRBV12-5 and TRBJ2-3; D may match TRBD1 or TRBD2 (5 bases each). CDR1 and CDR2 from the germline V gene are LGHNT and FRNRAP. Trimming took off 6 bases at V and 5 bases at J, with 12 bases between the two ends. The CDR3 is made up of 13 amino acids.

The chain uses TRBV6-6 and TRBJ2-2, with TRBD2 as a possible D gene (5 bases). CDR1 MNHNY and CDR2 SVGAGI come from the germline V gene (reference sequence). V dropped 7 bases and J dropped 2 bases, with 11 bases sitting between them. The CDR3 sequence is 14 residues long. The CDR3 here is CASTEAANTGELFF. The CDR3 DNA reads TGTGCCAGCACCGAAGCGGCAAACACCGGGGAGCTGTTTTTT.

The chain has TRBV6-5 and TRBJ2-2; D is unclear. Trimming stripped 0 bases from V and 2 bases from J, with 7 bases between. This CDR3 region has 15 residues. Germline loops: CDR1 MNHEY, CDR2 SVGAGI. CDR3 in amino acids: CASSYSTGNTGELFF. For the CDR3, the DNA is TGTGCCAGCAGTTACTCGACTGGAAACACCGGGGAGCTGTTTTTT.

This clone was counted between two and nine times. The chain links TRBV7-9 to TRBJ2-1; D unresolved. The length of the CDR3 is 11 residues. Looked up from germline, CDR1 is SEHNR and CDR2 is FQNEAQ (reference sequence). The ends were cut back, 5 bases at V and 4 bases at J, with 3 bases in the middle. CDR3 protein: CASSPYNEQFF. CDR3 nucleotide sequence: TGTGCCAGCAGCCCGTACAATGAGCAGTTCTTC.

The chain employs TRBV6-5 and TRBJ2-3; unclear D gene. This CDR3 is 12 amino acids long. Germline CDR1 reads MNHEY; CDR2 reads SVGAGI. Trimming shortened V by 10 bases and J by 4 bases, and 12 bases separated the two germline ends. CDR3 nucleotide sequence: TGTGCCACCTCGATGAGTGCAGATACGCAGTATTTT. It translates to CATSMSADTQYF.

V and J are TRBV10-3 and TRBJ2-3, with a weak D call TRBD2 (5 bases). Germline V lookup: CDR1 ENHRY, CDR2 SYGVKD. The length of the CDR3 is 16 residues. V was shortened by 0 bases and J by 1 base, with 11 bases between the two germline ends. Written as DNA, the CDR3 is TGTGCCATCAGTGAGTCCCCGAGGGCCCGCACAGATACGCAGTATTTT. Translated, it gives CAISESPRARTDTQYF.

This chain connects TRBV30 to TRBJ1-5; maybe TRBD1 (5 bases). The length of the CDR3 is 14 residues. From germline, CDR1 is GTSNPN and CDR2 SVGIG (reference sequence). V lost 1 base, J lost 4 bases, and 11 bases lay in between. The CDR3: CAWSALEGNQPQHF. CDR3 coding DNA: TGTGCCTGGAGTGCCTTGGAGGGGAATCAGCCCCAGCATTTT.

The chain links TRBV18 to TRBJ2-5, with unresolved D. CDR3 length: 11 amino acids. The germline gives CDR1 KGHSH, CDR2 LQKENI. The V end lost 3 bases, the J end lost 5 bases, and 4 bases lay between the germline ends. The CDR3 DNA reads as TGTGCCAGCTCACCGTCGGAGACCCAGTACTTC. This gives the protein CASSPSETQYF.

The CDR3 DNA follows: TGTGCCATCAGTGACACAGCTTCCTACGAGCAGTACTTC. Its protein product is CAISDTASYEQYF. The chain carries TRBV10-3 and TRBJ2-7; no definite D call. Germline V gene data show CDR1 as ENHRY and CDR2 as SYGVKD. Trimming shortened V by 3 bases and J by 1 base, and 7 bases separated the two germline ends. The CDR3 is 13 residues long.

The chain links TRBV27 to TRBJ2-5; D not certain. CDR3 length equals 11 residues. Germline V gene lookup returns CDR1 MNHEY and CDR2 SMNVEV (reference sequence). Trimming removed 6 bases at V and 0 bases at J, with 2 bases between. Here the CDR3 DNA reads TGTGCCAGCAGGTACCAAGAGACCCAGTACTTC. Translation: CASRYQETQYF.

The chain couples TRBV5-1 to TRBJ2-1; D is tentatively TRBD1 or TRBD2 (6 bases each). Germline assignment: CDR1 SGHRS and CDR2 YFSETQ. The CDR3 runs 17 residues. The V end lost 0 bases, the J end lost 3 bases, and 16 bases lay between the germline ends. The CDR3 sequence is CASSLARGQGLYNEQFF. CDR3 DNA: TGCGCCAGCAGCTTGGCCAGGGGCCAGGGACTCTACAATGAGCAGTTCTTC.

The CDR3: CASSYMQGHGDTEAFF. As DNA, the CDR3 is TGTGCCAGTAGTTATATGCAGGGGCATGGTGACACTGAAGCTTTCTTT. The chain recombines TRBV19 with TRBJ1-1; D might be TRBD1 (6 bases). The CDR3 covers 16 residues. Germline values: CDR1 LNHDA, CDR2 SQIVND (reference sequence). V dropped 5 bases and J dropped 3 bases, with 19 bases sitting between them.

The chain uses TRBV5-8 and TRBJ2-7; 9 positions match TRBD1. The CDR3 has 15 amino acids. Germline values: CDR1 SGHTS, CDR2 YDEGEE. V dropped 4 bases and J dropped 2; count of bases not matched to a gene: 7. Written as DNA, the CDR3 is TGTGCCAGCAGCCCATTTGACAGGGGGACCTACGAGCAGTACTTC. Amino acid sequence: CASSPFDRGTYEQYF. Variable domain in full (rest from reference TRBV5-8 and TRBJ2-7): EAGVTQSPTHLIKTRGQQATLRCSPISGHTSVYWYQQALGLGLQFLLWYDEGEERNRGNFPPRFSGRQFPNYSSELNVNALELEDSALYLCASSPFDRGTYEQYFGPGTRLTVT.

The chain recombines TRBV30 with TRBJ2-5; D may match TRBD1 or TRBD2 (5 bases each). The CDR3 contains 13 residues. The ends were cut back, 0 bases at V and 0 bases at J, with 5 bases in the middle. Per germline, CDR1 GTSNPN and CDR2 SVGIG (reference sequence). CDR3 DNA: TGTGCCTGGAGTGTGGGGGACCAAGAGACCCAGTACTTC. Its protein product is CAWSVGDQETQYF.

The V gene is TRBV10-3, the J gene TRBJ1-5; D possibly corresponds to TRBD1 (6 bases). In germline, CDR1 is ENHRY, CDR2 SYGVKD. CDR3 size: 14 residues. V dropped 10 bases and J dropped 5 bases, with 18 bases sitting between them. CDR3 amino acids: CATKDSSIDQPQHF. The CDR3 DNA sequence: TGTGCCACCAAGGACAGCTCAATAGATCAGCCCCAGCATTTT.

The chain couples TRBV18 to TRBJ2-3, with D tentatively TRBD2 (6 bases). Germline V lookup: CDR1 KGHSH, CDR2 LQKENI. This CDR3 spans 16 amino acids. Trimming removed 5 bases from V and 2 bases from J, with 17 bases in between. CDR3 DNA: TGTGCCAGCTCATCTGGGGGGTACTCGGCCACAGATACGCAGTATTTT. Its translation: CASSSGGYSATDTQYF.

J is TRBJ1-5 and V is TRBV7-9; D is unclear. The CDR3 is made up of 13 amino acids. Germline V gene lookup returns CDR1 SEHNR and CDR2 FQNEAQ (reference sequence). Trimming shortened V by 5 bases and J by 4 bases, and 9 bases separated the two germline ends. In DNA, the CDR3 is TGTGCCAGCAGCCCCGACGGAAATCAGCCCCAGCATTTT. This encodes CASSPDGNQPQHF.

The rearrangement links TRBV6-6 to TRBJ1-5; TRBD1 aligns across 8 bases. Germline values: CDR1 MNHNY, CDR2 SVGAGI (reference sequence). The CDR3 runs to 15 residues. The V gene end was trimmed by 6 bases and the J gene end by 4 bases; junction bases not matched to a gene: 8. In DNA, the CDR3 is TGTGCCAGCAGATATCAGGGGGCGCGGAATCAGCCCCAGCATTTT. Translated: CASRYQGARNQPQHF.

This clone was seen a single time. The gene calls are TRBV7-2 and TRBJ1-1, with a tentative D call TRBD1 (5 bases). Trimming cost V 1 base and J 0 bases, with 9 bases left between them. Germline V gene sequence: CDR1 SGHTA, CDR2 FQGNSA. There are 15 residues in the CDR3. The CDR3 nucleotides read TGTGCCAGCAGCTTAGAAGGGACCCTGAACACTGAAGCTTTCTTT. Encoded protein: CASSLEGTLNTEAFF.

This sequence joins TRBV19 and TRBJ2-2; 8 bases are a match to TRBD1. Germline V lookup: CDR1 LNHDA, CDR2 SQIVND (reference sequence). The length of the CDR3 is 16 residues. The ends lost 6 bases at V and 4 bases at J; junction bases unmatched: 10. CDR3 nucleotides: TGTGCCAGTAGGTCGGGCAGGGGGCGAGTCACCGGGGAGCTGTTTTTT. This translates into CASRSGRGRVTGELFF.

The chain joins TRBV7-2 to TRBJ2-3; TRBD2 aligns across 11 bases. This CDR3 comprises 16 residues. The V segment lost 4 bases and the J segment 7 bases; nucleotides outside the gene matches: 10. Germline V gene lookup returns CDR1 SGHTA and CDR2 FQGNSA. The CDR3 DNA follows: TGTGCCAGCAGCTCTAGAGTAGCGGGAGGGTGGAATACGCAGTATTTT. Its translation is CASSSRVAGGWNTQYF.